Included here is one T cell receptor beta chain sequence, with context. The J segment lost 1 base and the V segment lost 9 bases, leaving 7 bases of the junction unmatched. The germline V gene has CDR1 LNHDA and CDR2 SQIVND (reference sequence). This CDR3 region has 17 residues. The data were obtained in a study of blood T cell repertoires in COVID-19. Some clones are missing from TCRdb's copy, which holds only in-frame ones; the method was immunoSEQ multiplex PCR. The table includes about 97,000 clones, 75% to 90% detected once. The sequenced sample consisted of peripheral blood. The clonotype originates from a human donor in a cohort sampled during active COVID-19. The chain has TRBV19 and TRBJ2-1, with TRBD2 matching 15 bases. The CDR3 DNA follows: TGTGCCAGCTCCGGGACTAGCGGGGGGTTGTCCTACAATGAGCAGTTCTTC. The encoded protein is CASSGTSGGLSYNEQFF.